The 19 T cell receptor beta chains listed next were all sequenced from one sample in a study of T cell responses to AZD1222 COVID-19 vaccine (dated by TCRdb to the early 2020s). Library method: the immunoSEQ multiplex PCR assay. The source is immuneACCESS, and TCRdb retained only in-frame sequences with V and J called. Part of the clones is not carried over; for the studies checked, unresolved V genes explain less than half of this, and the remainder is unexplained. Within this sample are about 140,000 clones, with about 94% of them counted one time only. The ten largest clones take up roughly 4% of the sample. The time point label corresponds to: about 28 days (+/-7) after the second vaccine dose. Sample: peripheral blood, taken 28 days after the second AZD1222 dose. The receptors come from an adult who received the AZD1222 COVID-19 vaccine.

The CDR3 bases are TGCGCCAGCAGCCAAGAAATGGACAGCGGCTCCTACAATGAGCAGTTCTTC. Translated, it gives CASSQEMDSGSYNEQFF. The chain has TRBV4-3 and TRBJ2-1; a weak D match, TRBD1 (6 bases). The CDR3 covers 17 residues. The germline V gene has CDR1 LGHNA and CDR2 YSLEER. Trimming stripped 0 bases from V and 0 bases from J, with 12 bases between.

The chain combines TRBV28 with TRBJ2-5; 11 positions match TRBD1. Per germline, CDR1 MDHEN and CDR2 SYDVKM. Trimming at V came to 5 bases and at J to 5 bases, leaving 7 bases not matched to a gene. The CDR3 sequence is 15 residues long. CDR3: CASSTRTGGAETQYF. DNA for the CDR3: TGTGCCAGCAGTACCCGGACAGGGGGCGCGGAGACCCAGTACTTC.

CDR3 sequence reads: CAISESGGLYGYTF. In nucleotides, the CDR3 is TGTGCCATCAGTGAGTCGGGCGGTCTCTATGGCTACACCTTC. The chain has TRBV10-3 and TRBJ1-2; D gene uncertain. Per the germline V gene, CDR1 is ENHRY and CDR2 is SYGVKD. The V gene lost 0 bases and the J gene lost 4 bases, with 9 bases spanning the gap. CDR3 length equals 14 residues.

This clone appeared once. The V gene is TRBV6-5, the J gene TRBJ2-1; 8 bases are a match to TRBD2. CDR1 and CDR2 from the germline V gene are MNHEY and SVGAGI. This CDR3 has 14 amino acids. The V and J ends lost 5 bases and 4 bases, in that order; junction bases with no gene match: 4. The CDR3 protein is CASSRTGGYNEQFF. DNA of the CDR3: TGTGCCAGCAGTCGTACGGGGGGGTACAATGAGCAGTTCTTC.

V is TRBV4-3 and J is TRBJ2-1; D gene ambiguous. The CDR3 is 16 residues long. The germline CDR1 and CDR2 sequences are LGHNA and YSLEER. V lost 0 bases and J lost 0, with 9 bases in between. The CDR3 region is CASSQDLAGSYNEQFF. CDR3 sequence (DNA): TGCGCCAGCAGCCAAGATCTGGCAGGCTCCTACAATGAGCAGTTCTTC.

V and J are TRBV19 and TRBJ1-4; D remains ambiguous. The CDR3 is 12 amino acids. Germline values: CDR1 LNHDA, CDR2 SQIVND (reference sequence). V lost 5 bases and J lost 7, with 8 bases in between. CDR3 loop: CASSGPREKLFF. The DNA of the CDR3 is TGTGCCAGTAGTGGGCCGCGTGAAAAACTGTTTTTT.

This clone was seen a single time. The V and J genes are TRBV7-3 and TRBJ2-1; no clear D gene. CDR1 and CDR2 from the germline V gene are SGHTA and FQGTGA. V was cut by 0 bases and J by 6 bases, with 15 bases left in between. The CDR3 loop spans 16 amino acids. The DNA of the CDR3 is TGTGCCAGCAGCTTAACAGGCGGCCCCCAAGTCAATGAGCAGTTCTTC. This gives the protein CASSLTGGPQVNEQFF.

The chain combines TRBV9 with TRBJ2-5; 13 bases match TRBD2. The CDR3 runs to 18 residues. V shed 0 bases, J shed 1 base, and the junction held 6 bases outside the gene matches. Germline V gene sequence: CDR1 SGDLS, CDR2 YYNGEE. The DNA for the CDR3 is TGTGCCAGCAGCGTAGGGGCGGGACTAGCGGGAACCCAAGAGACCCAGTACTTC. This translates into CASSVGAGLAGTQETQYF.

The rearrangement uses TRBV6-6 and TRBJ2-1; D uncertain. Per germline, CDR1 MNHNY and CDR2 SVGAGI (reference sequence). The CDR3 loop spans 12 amino acids. V was cut by 6 bases and J by 15 bases, with 18 bases left in between. The CDR3 here is CASRRGALRLFF. The CDR3 DNA is TGTGCCAGCAGGCGTGGAGCGCTACGCTTGTTCTTC.

Notes on this clone: At one of its ends the junction is not consistent with the germline gene, which may arise from a read error. The J gene is TRBJ1-2, the V gene TRBV19, with unresolved D. CDR3 length: 10 residues. Per germline, CDR1 LNHDA and CDR2 SQIVND (reference sequence). The CDR3 loop reads CASKDYVYTF. The CDR3 DNA sequence: TGTGCCAGTAAAGACTATGTCTACACCTTC.

V usage is TRBV4-1 and J usage is TRBJ2-7; TRBD1 agrees at 7 bases. This CDR3 is built from 15 residues. Losses at the gene ends were 1 base for V and 2 bases for J; bases not matched to a gene: 5. The V gene's germline CDR1 is MGHRA and CDR2 YSYEKL. Written as DNA, the CDR3 is TGCGCCAGCAGCCAAGGTGTCGGGACAGCCTACGAGCAGTACTTC. Amino acid sequence: CASSQGVGTAYEQYF.

As for this clone: Additional DNA sequences in this sample encode the identical CDR3. This chain joins TRBV7-2 and TRBJ2-7, with 11 bases matching TRBD2. CDR1 is SGHTA and CDR2 is FQGNSA in the germline V gene. V shed 3 bases and J 2 bases; nucleotides not matched to a gene: 3. This CDR3 is 15 amino acids long. Written as DNA, the CDR3 is TGTGCCAGCAGCTTGTTAGCGGGGGGGGCCTACGAGCAGTACTTC. This sequence encodes CASSLLAGGAYEQYF. The variable domain in full, with the rest retrieved from reference TRBV7-2 and TRBJ2-7, is GAGVSQSPSNKVTEKGKDVELRCDPISGHTALYWYRQSLGQGLEFLIYFQGNSAPDKSGLPSDRFSAERTGGSVSTLTIQRTQQEDSAVYLCASSLLAGGAYEQYFGPGTRLTVT.

The chain couples TRBV7-2 to TRBJ2-4, with no clear D. This CDR3 region has 16 residues. V was trimmed by 3 bases and J by 6 bases, leaving 18 bases between them. Germline CDR1 SGHTA, CDR2 FQGNSA. CDR3 coding DNA: TGTGCCAGCAGCTTCTTTGGCAGACAAAAAGGAAACATTCAGTACTTC. Translated: CASSFFGRQKGNIQYF. The full variable domain, in which reference TRBV7-2 and TRBJ2-4 provide the parts outside the CDR3, is GAGVSQSPSNKVTEKGKDVELRCDPISGHTALYWYRQSLGQGLEFLIYFQGNSAPDKSGLPSDRFSAERTGGSVSTLTIQRTQQEDSAVYLCASSFFGRQKGNIQYFGAGTRLSVL.

The V call is TRBV7-8, the J call TRBJ1-1; D is undetermined. Germline V gives CDR1 SGHVS, CDR2 FQNEAQ. Trimming took 7 bases from V and 0 from J, leaving 12 bases between them. The CDR3 is 14 residues long. CDR3 DNA: TGTGCCAGCATACCCGGGAACTTGAACACTGAAGCTTTCTTT. This translates into CASIPGNLNTEAFF.

The chain couples TRBV4-2 to TRBJ1-2; D gene ambiguous. CDR3 length: 15 residues. Trimming left V 0 bases short and J 7 bases short, with 15 bases between. Germline loops: CDR1 LGHNA, CDR2 YNFKEQ. DNA of the CDR3: TGTGCCAGCAGCCAAGATCGCGTTGCGGGTGCTGGCTACACCTTC. Translation gives CASSQDRVAGAGYTF.

The gene calls are TRBV4-1 and TRBJ1-2, with D unresolved. In germline, CDR1 is MGHRA, CDR2 YSYEKL. V was cut by 0 bases and J by 4 bases, with 12 bases left in between. This CDR3 is 15 amino acids long. The DNA for the CDR3 is TGCGCCAGCAGCCAAGAGCAGAGTCCTCCCTATGGCTACACCTTC. Its protein product is CASSQEQSPPYGYTF.

V usage is TRBV6-5 and J usage is TRBJ2-3; D call uncertain. CDR3 length equals 14 residues. Trimming removed 5 bases at V and 3 bases at J, with 12 bases between. Germline V gene data show CDR1 as MNHEY and CDR2 as SVGAGI. The CDR3 sequence: CASSRRGPTDTQYF. The CDR3 nucleotides read TGTGCCAGCAGTCGCCGAGGTCCTACAGATACGCAGTATTTT.

This clone was seen a single time. This rearrangement joins TRBV21-1 to TRBJ2-3; the D call of TRBD2 is as the table states it, not checked on the DNA. TRBV21-1 is annotated as a pseudogene. The CDR3 has 19 residues. The CDR3 DNA reads TGTGCCAGCAGCAAAGGAGAAAGGACTAGCGGGAGAGGCGCAGATACGCAGTATTTT. Protein: CASSKGERTSGRGADTQYF.

Notes on this clone: At one boundary the junction diverges from the germline segment, which might be a read error. The chain has TRBV18 and TRBJ2-7; D not resolved. The germline V gene encodes CDR1 KGHSH and CDR2 LQKENI. The CDR3 contains 13 residues. The CDR3 DNA reads as TGTGCCAGCACACCAGGTACCCGGGACGAGCAGTACTTC. It specifies CASTPGTRDEQYF.